This T cell receptor (beta chain) comes out of a study of response to subunit inactivated influenza vaccine. V was cut by 6 bases and J by 4 bases, with 9 bases left in between. This CDR3 is built from 11 residues. Per the germline V gene, CDR1 is DFQATT and CDR2 is SNEGSKA (reference sequence). Study-wide points: Authors suggested that a seasonal influenza vaccination recruits few new T cells each time.

TCRdb re-derived calls from the RT-PCR reads in MiXCR, one entry per CDR3 protein. The table lists hundreds of thousands of distinct CDR3 sequences, about 25% of them singletons, with less than 2.5% in the top ten. Concerning this clonotype itself: The antigen remains undetermined.

Sequencing used CD4+ T cells sorted from PBMCs, obtained less than 6 days after vaccination. The chain uses TRBV20-1 and TRBJ1-1; a weak D match, TRBD1 (6 bases). The sequence was collected from a man over 45 who received an inactivated influenza vaccine. The CDR3 region has the DNA TGCAGTGCATACAGGGCCACTGAAGCTTTCTTT. This translates into CSAYRATEAFF.